The 7 T cell receptor beta chains given below trace back to one sample, sequenced in a study of chemoradiotherapy in HPV16-positive cancers. Data came from immunoSEQ multiplex PCR; TCRdb stores just in-frame clones and leaves some out. This table has fewer than 6,500 clones, roughly 86% appearing once. The specimen was tumor tissue, collected from a patient who underwent chemoradiotherapy. These receptors were collected from a human donor with HPV-associated anogenital cancer.

The gene calls are TRBV7-9 and TRBJ1-2; D unclear. Per germline, CDR1 SEHNR and CDR2 FQNEAQ (reference sequence). Trimming removed 1 base at V and 6 bases at J, with 6 bases between. CDR3 length: 12 residues. Here the CDR3 DNA reads TGTGCCAGCAGCTTAGAAGTCCATGGCTACACCTTC. Amino acids: CASSLEVHGYTF.

The CDR3 sequence is CAWSVSGRAPPTNTGELFF. DNA of the CDR3: TGTGCCTGGAGTGTGAGCGGGAGGGCCCCCCCCACGAACACCGGGGAGCTGTTTTTT. J is TRBJ2-2 and V is TRBV30; 10 nucleotides line up with TRBD2. CDR1 and CDR2 (germline): GTSNPN, SVGIG (reference sequence). This CDR3 contains 19 residues. J gave up 0 bases and V 0 bases, and 10 bases lay outside the gene matches.

The genes are TRBV19 and TRBJ1-1; a possible D gene is TRBD1 (6 bases). Germline V gene lookup returns CDR1 LNHDA and CDR2 SQIVND (reference sequence). Trimming shortened V by 2 bases and J by 1 base, and 8 bases separated the two germline ends. The CDR3 is 14 residues long. The DNA of the CDR3 is TGTGCCAGTAGTATACAGGGGTCGAACACTGAAGCTTTCTTT. Translation gives CASSIQGSNTEAFF.

This clone was seen once. CDR3 sequence: CASGPGTKSHEQYF. The DNA for the CDR3 is TGTGCTAGTGGCCCCGGGACCAAGAGTCACGAGCAGTACTTC. This chain joins TRBV12-5 and TRBJ2-7; either TRBD1 or TRBD2 may fit D (5 bases each). From germline, CDR1 is LGHNT and CDR2 FRNRAP. CDR3 length: 14 residues. V was shortened by 6 bases and J by 5 bases, with 17 bases between the two germline ends.

This chain joins TRBV7-2 and TRBJ2-1; 13 positions match TRBD2. This CDR3 region has 17 residues. Trimming took 5 bases from V and 0 from J; bases not matched to a gene: 4. Germline lookup yields CDR1 SGHTA and CDR2 FQGNSA. As DNA, the CDR3 is TGTGCCAGCAGCCCGGGACTAGCGGGACTCTCCTACAATGAGCAGTTCTTC. This codes for CASSPGLAGLSYNEQFF.

The gene calls are TRBV19 and TRBJ2-5, with D perhaps matching TRBD1 (5 bases). The V gene lost 6 bases and the J gene lost 0 bases, with 17 bases spanning the gap. The CDR3 length is 16 residues. Germline CDR1 and CDR2: LNHDA and SQIVND (reference sequence). This CDR3 is CASRTSHRRYQETQYF. The CDR3, as DNA: TGTGCCAGTAGGACCTCCCACAGGCGGTACCAAGAGACCCAGTACTTC.

This clone came up once. The chain uses TRBV5-1 and TRBJ1-3; D might be TRBD1 (5 bases). Germline CDR1 SGHRS, CDR2 YFSETQ. The CDR3 runs 17 residues. The V gene lost 4 bases and the J gene lost 0 bases, with 17 bases spanning the gap. CDR3: CASSLHPLDTSGNTIYF. The CDR3 DNA reads as TGCGCCAGCAGCCTCCACCCCTTGGACACCTCTGGAAACACCATATATTTT.